This T cell receptor beta chain comes out of a study of blood T cell repertoires in COVID-19. For the study at large: COVID-19 samples, acute and convalescent, were from the United States, Italy and Spain.

Measured with immunoSEQ multiplex PCR; TCRdb has only the in-frame clones, and not every one. The data show 60,000 to 75,000 clones, around 86% seen once. The sequencing sample was made of peripheral blood. This TCR was recovered from a woman aged 60-70 years with acute or convalescent COVID-19.

The CDR3 reads CASSRRQGNTGELFF. As DNA, the CDR3 is TGTGCCAGTAGCCGGAGACAGGGGAACACCGGGGAGCTGTTTTTT. The chain has TRBV19 and TRBJ2-2; 7 bases match TRBD1. Unmatched junction bases numbered 5, after V lost 6 bases and J lost 1 base. Germline CDR1 LNHDA, CDR2 SQIVND (reference sequence). CDR3 size: 15 residues.